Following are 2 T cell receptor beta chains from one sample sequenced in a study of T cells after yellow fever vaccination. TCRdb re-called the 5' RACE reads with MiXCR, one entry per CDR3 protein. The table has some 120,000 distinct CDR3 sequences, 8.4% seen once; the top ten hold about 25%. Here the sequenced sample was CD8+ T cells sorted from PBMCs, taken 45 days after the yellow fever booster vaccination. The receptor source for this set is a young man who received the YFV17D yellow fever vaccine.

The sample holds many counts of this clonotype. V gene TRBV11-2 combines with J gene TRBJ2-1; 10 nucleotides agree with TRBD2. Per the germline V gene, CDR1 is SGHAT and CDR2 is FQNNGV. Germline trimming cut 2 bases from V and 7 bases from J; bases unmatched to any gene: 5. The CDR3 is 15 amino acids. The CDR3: CASSLLAGEGNEQFF. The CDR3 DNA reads TGTGCCAGCAGCTTACTAGCGGGAGAAGGGAATGAGCAGTTCTTC.

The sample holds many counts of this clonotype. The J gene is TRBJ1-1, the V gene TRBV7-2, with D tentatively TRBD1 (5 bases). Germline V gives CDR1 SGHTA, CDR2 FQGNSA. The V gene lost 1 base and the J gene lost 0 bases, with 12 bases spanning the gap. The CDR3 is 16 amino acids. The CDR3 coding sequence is TGTGCCAGCAGCTTAGGGGGGGGAAACATGAACACTGAAGCTTTCTTT. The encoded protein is CASSLGGGNMNTEAFF.